This is a list of T cell receptor beta chains from one sample in a study of blood T cell repertoires in COVID-19. Here immunoSEQ multiplex PCR was the method, and the copy in TCRdb shows in-frame clones only, minus some. The sample lists roughly 180,000 clones; more than 75% were seen once. Sequencing was carried out using PBMCs or T cells enriched from blood (not recorded which). These receptors were taken from a woman younger than 45 who had recovered from COVID-19. The CDR3 runs from the conserved cysteine through the conserved F or W. D genes are given only for firm matches. Expanded clones get a size class; other rows say once, few or many, or leave the size out.

-,TRBJ1-1,TRBV7-9,16,-,TGTGCCAGCAGCTTAGGGTATGGGGAGTCGGACACTGAAGCTTTCTTT,CASSLGYGESDTEAFF
-,TRBJ2-5,TRBV23-1,14,-,TGCGCCAGCAAGCGACAGTTTGGATTAAAGACCCAGTACTTC,CASKRQFGLKTQYF
few,TRBJ2-1,TRBV21-1,14,-,TGTGCCAGCAGCAAAGAGGTCAGGGGGCCCGAGCAGTTCTTC,CASSKEVRGPEQFF
-,TRBJ2-7,TRBV11-2,14,-,TGTGCCAGCAGCTTAGATTTGAGCTCCTACGAGCAGTACTTC,CASSLDLSSYEQYF
-,TRBJ1-4,TRBV5-1,16,TRBD1,TGCGCCAGCAGCACATCTACAGCAGGGGGTAATGAAAAACTGTTTTTT,CASSTSTAGGNEKLFF
once,TRBJ1-1,TRBV19,16,TRBD1,TGTGCCAGTAGTCTCTCTAACAGGGGGCGATCCACTGAAGCTTTCTTT,CASSLSNRGRSTEAFF
-,TRBJ2-1,TRBV10-3,21,TRBD2,TGTGCCATCAGCGTCGGTGTTCCCGGGACTAGCTCTTCGAGCTCCTACAATGAGCAGTTCTTC,CAISVGVPGTSSSSSYNEQFF
once,TRBJ2-7,TRBV25-1,16,TRBD1,TGTGCCAGCAGTGAATATTTCGCGACAGGGGGCTACGAGCAGTACTTC,CASSEYFATGGYEQYF
-,TRBJ2-2,TRBV28,19,-,TGTGCCAGCAGTTTGGGCCGACGAGGGACAGTCGGAGGGGCCGGGGAGCTGTTTTTT,CASSLGRRGTVGGAGELFF
-,TRBJ2-1,TRBV6-2/TRBV6-3,20,TRBD1,TGTGCCAGCAGTTACCCGGTAGGCCCTAACAGGGGCTGGACTGGAGATGAGCAGTTCTTC,CASSYPVGPNRGWTGDEQFF
-,TRBJ1-4,TRBV5-5,15,-,TGTGCCAGCAGCTTGGCAGGGGCAACTAATGAAAAACTGTTTTTT,CASSLAGATNEKLFF